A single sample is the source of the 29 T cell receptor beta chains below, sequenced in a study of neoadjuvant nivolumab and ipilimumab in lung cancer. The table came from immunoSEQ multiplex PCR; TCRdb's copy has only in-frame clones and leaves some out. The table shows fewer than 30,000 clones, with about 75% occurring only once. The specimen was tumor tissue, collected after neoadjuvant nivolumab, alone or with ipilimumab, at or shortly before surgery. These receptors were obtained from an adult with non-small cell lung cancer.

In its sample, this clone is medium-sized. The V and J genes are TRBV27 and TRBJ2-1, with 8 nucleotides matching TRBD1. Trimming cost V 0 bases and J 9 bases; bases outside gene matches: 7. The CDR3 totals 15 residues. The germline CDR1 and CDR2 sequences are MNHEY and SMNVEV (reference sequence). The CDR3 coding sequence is TGTGCCAGCAGTTTATCTGTCTCAGGGGGCCCTGAGCAGTTCTTC. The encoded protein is CASSLSVSGGPEQFF.

The DNA of the CDR3 is TGTGCCAGCAGTGAGGGAAGCGGGGCGGTCAATGAGCAGTTCTTC. Translated, it gives CASSEGSGAVNEQFF. The rearrangement links TRBV6-1 to TRBJ2-1; 7 nucleotides line up with TRBD2. Germline V gene data show CDR1 as MNHNS and CDR2 as SASEGT. Unmatched junction bases numbered 8, after V lost 3 bases and J lost 6 bases. The CDR3 length is 15 residues.

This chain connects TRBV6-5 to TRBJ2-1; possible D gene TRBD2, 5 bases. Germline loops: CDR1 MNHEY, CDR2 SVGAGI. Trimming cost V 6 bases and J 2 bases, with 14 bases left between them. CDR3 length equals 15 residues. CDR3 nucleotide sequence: TGTGCCAGCAGCCTTAGCGTTGGCGCCTACAATGAGCAGTTCTTC. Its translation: CASSLSVGAYNEQFF.

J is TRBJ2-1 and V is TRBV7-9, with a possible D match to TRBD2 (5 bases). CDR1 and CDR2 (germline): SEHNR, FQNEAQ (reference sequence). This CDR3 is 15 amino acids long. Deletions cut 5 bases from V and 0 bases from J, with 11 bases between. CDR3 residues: CASSPAGRSYNEQFF. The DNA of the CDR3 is TGTGCCAGCAGCCCGGCGGGCCGCTCCTACAATGAGCAGTTCTTC.

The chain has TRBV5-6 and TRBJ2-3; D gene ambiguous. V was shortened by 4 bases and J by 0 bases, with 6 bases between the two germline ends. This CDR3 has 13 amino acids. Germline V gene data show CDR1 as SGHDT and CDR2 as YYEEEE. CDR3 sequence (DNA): TGTGCCAGCAGCATACAGAGCACAGATACGCAGTATTTT. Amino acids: CASSIQSTDTQYF.

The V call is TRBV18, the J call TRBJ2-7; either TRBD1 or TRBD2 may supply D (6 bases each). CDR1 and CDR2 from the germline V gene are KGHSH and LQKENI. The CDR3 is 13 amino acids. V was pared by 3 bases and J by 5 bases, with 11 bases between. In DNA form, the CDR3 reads TGTGCCAGCTCACCTTGGGGGGCGGACGAGCAGTACTTC. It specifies CASSPWGADEQYF.

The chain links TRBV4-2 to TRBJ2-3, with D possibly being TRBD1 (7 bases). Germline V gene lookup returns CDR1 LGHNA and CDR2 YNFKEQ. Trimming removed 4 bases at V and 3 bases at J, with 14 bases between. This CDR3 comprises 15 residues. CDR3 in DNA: TGTGCCAGCAGCCTAACTCAGGGGGGAACAGATACGCAGTATTTT. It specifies CASSLTQGGTDTQYF.

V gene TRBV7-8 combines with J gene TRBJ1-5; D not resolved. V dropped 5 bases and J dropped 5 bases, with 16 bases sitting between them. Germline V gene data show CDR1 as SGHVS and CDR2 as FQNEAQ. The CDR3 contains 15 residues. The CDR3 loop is CASSPDAFEDQPQHF. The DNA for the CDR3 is TGTGCCAGCAGCCCCGACGCCTTCGAAGATCAGCCCCAGCATTTT.

CDR3 coding DNA: TGTGCCAGTAGTCGGGCCCTGAACACTGAAGCTTTCTTT. Protein product: CASSRALNTEAFF. This rearrangement joins TRBV19 to TRBJ1-1; D gene ambiguous. The CDR3 consists of 13 residues. Trimming shortened V by 5 bases and J by 0 bases, and 7 bases separated the two germline ends. The V gene's germline CDR1 is LNHDA and CDR2 SQIVND (reference sequence).

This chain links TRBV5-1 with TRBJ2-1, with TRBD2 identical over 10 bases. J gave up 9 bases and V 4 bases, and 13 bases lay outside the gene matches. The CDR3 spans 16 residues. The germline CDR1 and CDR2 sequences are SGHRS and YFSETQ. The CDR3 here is CASSPRAGGPVSEQFF. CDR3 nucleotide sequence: TGCGCCAGCAGCCCTCGAGCGGGGGGGCCTGTATCTGAGCAGTTCTTC.

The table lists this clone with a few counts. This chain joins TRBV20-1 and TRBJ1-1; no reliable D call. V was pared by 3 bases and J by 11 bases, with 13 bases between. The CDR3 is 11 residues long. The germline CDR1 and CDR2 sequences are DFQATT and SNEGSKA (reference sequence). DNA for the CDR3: TGCAGTGCTAGTAACGCCCAGGAGGCTTTCTTT. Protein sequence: CSASNAQEAFF.

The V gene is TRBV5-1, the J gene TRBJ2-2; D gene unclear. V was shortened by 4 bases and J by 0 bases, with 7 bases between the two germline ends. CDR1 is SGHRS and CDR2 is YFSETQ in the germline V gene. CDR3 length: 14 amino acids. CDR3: CASSRLANTGELFF. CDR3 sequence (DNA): TGCGCCAGCAGCCGGCTCGCGAACACCGGGGAGCTGTTTTTT.

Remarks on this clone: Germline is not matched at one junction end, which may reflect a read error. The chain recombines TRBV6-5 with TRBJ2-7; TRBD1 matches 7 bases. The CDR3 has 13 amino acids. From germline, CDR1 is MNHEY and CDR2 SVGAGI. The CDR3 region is CASRPNPQGPTFF. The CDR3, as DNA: TGTGCCAGCAGGCCTAATCCACAGGGGCCTACCTTTTTC.

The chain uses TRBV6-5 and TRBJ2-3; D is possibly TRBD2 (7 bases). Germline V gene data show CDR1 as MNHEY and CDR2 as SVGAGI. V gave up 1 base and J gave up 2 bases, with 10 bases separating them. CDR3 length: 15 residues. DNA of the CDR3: TGTGCCAGCAGTTACTACGCGGGGGCCACAGATACGCAGTATTTT. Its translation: CASSYYAGATDTQYF.

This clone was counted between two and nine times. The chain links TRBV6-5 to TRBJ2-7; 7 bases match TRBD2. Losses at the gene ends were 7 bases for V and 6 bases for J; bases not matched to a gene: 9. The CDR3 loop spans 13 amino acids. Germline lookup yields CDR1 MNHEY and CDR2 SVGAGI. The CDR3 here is CASTYATSSEQYF. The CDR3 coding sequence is TGTGCCAGCACCTACGCGACTAGCTCCGAGCAGTACTTC.

For the CDR3, the DNA is TGCGCCAGCAGCCCCTCGCTAGCGGGAGGCGAGGAGCTGTTTTTT. Translating gives CASSPSLAGGEELFF. The rearrangement uses TRBV4-3 and TRBJ2-2; 11 bases match TRBD2. V shed 4 bases and J 10 bases; nucleotides not matched to a gene: 8. CDR1 and CDR2 from the germline V gene are LGHNA and YSLEER. This CDR3 is 15 amino acids long.

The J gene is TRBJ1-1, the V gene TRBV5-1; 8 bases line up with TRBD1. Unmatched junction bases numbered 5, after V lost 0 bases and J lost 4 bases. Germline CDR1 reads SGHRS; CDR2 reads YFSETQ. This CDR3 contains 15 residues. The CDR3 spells CASSLDPGQATEAFF. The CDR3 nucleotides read TGCGCCAGCAGCTTGGACCCGGGACAGGCCACTGAAGCTTTCTTT.

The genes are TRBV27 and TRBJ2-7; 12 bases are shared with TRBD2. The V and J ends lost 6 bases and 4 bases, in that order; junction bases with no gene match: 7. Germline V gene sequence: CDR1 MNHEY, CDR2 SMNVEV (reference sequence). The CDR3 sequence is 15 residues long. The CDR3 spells CASRVKLAGGYEQYF. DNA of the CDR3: TGTGCCAGCAGGGTAAAGCTAGCGGGGGGGTACGAGCAGTACTTC.

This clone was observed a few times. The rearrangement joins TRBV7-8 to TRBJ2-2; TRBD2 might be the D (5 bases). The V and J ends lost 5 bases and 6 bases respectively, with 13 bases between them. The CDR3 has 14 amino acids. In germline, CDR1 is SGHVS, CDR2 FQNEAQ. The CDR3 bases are TGTGCCAGCAGCCCTGCTAGCATTTCCGGGGAGCTGTTTTTT. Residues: CASSPASISGELFF. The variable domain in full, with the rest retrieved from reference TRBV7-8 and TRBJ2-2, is GAGVSQSPRYKVAKRGQDVALRCDPISGHVSLFWYQQALGQGPEFLTYFQNEAQLDKSGLPSDRFFAERPEGSVSTLKIQRTQQEDSAVYLCASSPASISGELFFGEGSRLTVL.

The CDR3 protein is CASSSSTLADTQYF. The CDR3 DNA reads TGTGCCAGCAGTTCAAGCACCCTGGCGGATACGCAGTATTTT. V gene TRBV27 combines with J gene TRBJ2-3; the D is unclear. Germline V lookup: CDR1 MNHEY, CDR2 SMNVEV (reference sequence). Trimming stripped 4 bases from V and 6 bases from J, with 14 bases between. The CDR3 loop spans 14 amino acids.

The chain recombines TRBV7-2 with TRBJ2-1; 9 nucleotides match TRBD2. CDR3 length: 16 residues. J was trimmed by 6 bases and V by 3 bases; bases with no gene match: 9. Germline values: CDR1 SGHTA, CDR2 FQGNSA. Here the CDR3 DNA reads TGTGCCAGCAGCTTTTATGCGGGGGGGCCCGGCAATGAGCAGTTCTTC. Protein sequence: CASSFYAGGPGNEQFF.

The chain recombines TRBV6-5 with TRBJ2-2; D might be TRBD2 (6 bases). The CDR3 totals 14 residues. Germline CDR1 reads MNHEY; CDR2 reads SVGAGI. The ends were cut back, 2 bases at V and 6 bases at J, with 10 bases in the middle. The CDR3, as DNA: TGTGCCAGCAGTTACGCGGGAACAGCCGGGGAGCTGTTTTTT. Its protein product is CASSYAGTAGELFF.

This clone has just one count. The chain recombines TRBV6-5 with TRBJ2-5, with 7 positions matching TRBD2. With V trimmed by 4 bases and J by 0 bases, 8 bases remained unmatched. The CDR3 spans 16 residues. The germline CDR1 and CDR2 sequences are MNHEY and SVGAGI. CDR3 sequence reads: CASSLVGGTYQETQYF. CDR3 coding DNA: TGTGCCAGCAGTTTGGTCGGGGGGACGTACCAAGAGACCCAGTACTTC.

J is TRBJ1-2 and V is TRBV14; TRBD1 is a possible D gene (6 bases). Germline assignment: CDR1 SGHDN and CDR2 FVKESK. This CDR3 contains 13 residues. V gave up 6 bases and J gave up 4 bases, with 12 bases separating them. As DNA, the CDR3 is TGTGCCAGCAGTCTACAGGGTCCCTATGGCTACACCTTC. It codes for CASSLQGPYGYTF.

Here the CDR3 reads CASSLGTGYTEAFF. The CDR3 DNA reads as TGTGCCAGCAGCTTAGGTACGGGGTACACTGAAGCTTTCTTT. The gene calls are TRBV7-8 and TRBJ1-1; D is undetermined. V was trimmed by 1 base and J by 3 bases, leaving 9 bases between them. This CDR3 is 14 amino acids long. Germline V lookup: CDR1 SGHVS, CDR2 FQNEAQ.

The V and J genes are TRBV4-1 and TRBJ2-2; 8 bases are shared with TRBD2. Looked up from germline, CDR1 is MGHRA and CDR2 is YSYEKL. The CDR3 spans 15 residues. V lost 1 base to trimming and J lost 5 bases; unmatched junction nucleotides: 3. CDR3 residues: CASSQAGGLTGELFF. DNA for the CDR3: TGCGCCAGCAGCCAAGCGGGGGGGCTTACCGGGGAGCTGTTTTTT.

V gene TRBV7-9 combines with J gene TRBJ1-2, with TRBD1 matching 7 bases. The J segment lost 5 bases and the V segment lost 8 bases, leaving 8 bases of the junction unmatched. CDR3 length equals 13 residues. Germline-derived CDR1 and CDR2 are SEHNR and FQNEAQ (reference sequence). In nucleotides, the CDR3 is TGTGCCAGCGCCCAGGGGGTTCAGTATGGCTACACCTTC. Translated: CASAQGVQYGYTF.

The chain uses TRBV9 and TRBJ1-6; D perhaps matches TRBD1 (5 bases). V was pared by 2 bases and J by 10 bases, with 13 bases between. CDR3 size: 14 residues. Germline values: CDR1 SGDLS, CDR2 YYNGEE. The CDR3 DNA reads TGTGCCAGCAGCGTGGTAGGGGCCGGGTCACCCCTCCACTTT. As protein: CASSVVGAGSPLHF.

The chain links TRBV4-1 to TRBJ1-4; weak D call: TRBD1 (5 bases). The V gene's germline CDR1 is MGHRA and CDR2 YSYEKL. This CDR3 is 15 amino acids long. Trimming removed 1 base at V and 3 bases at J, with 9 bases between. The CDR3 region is CASSQVPGPNEKLFF. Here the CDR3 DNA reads TGCGCCAGCAGCCAAGTTCCAGGGCCTAATGAAAAACTGTTTTTT.